This TCR beta chain was documented in a study of cytomegalovirus exposure and HLA in healthy donors. For the study at large: Earlier findings included about 120 million unique TCR beta sequences obtained from about 179 million T cells.

In this sample, this clone turned up a few times. Its antigen remains unidentified. The ends were cut back, 1 base at V and 0 bases at J, with 6 bases in the middle. CDR1 and CDR2 (germline): KGHSH, LQKENI. The CDR3 consists of 14 residues. Study-level findings and limits: More clonal expansion characterized HLA-associated TCR beta chains than equally common others in a later analysis.

Use of 60 Vbeta and 13 Jbeta primers characterized the PCR. Generated by immunoSEQ multiplex PCR, the TCRdb table keeps only in-frame clones and is missing some. The table includes roughly 190,000 clones, around 83% detected once. The sequence was collected from a man aged 40-50 years in good health and CMV-seropositive. The chain carries TRBV18 and TRBJ1-1, with D uncertain. The specimen sequenced was PBMCs. The CDR3 DNA reads TGTGCCAGCTCACCACTGAGTTTGAACACTGAAGCTTTCTTT. Translated: CASSPLSLNTEAFF.